This record looks at one T cell receptor (beta chain) sequence and its context. This clone was seen a handful of times. It lacks a known antigen. No base quality information exists; no much larger clone differs at one position. From each donor, a single peripheral blood sample of about 120 mL on average was drawn into heparinised tubes. Using a panel that included CD45RO, CCR7, CD25, CD127, CD95 and CD27, naive, central memory, regulatory and stem cell-like memory CD4+ T cells were sorted on a BD FACSAria II. Every sorted population had a purity above 95%. PBMCs were isolated right away by Lymphoprep density gradient centrifugation and were stained directly, without culture. To minimize batch effects, samples were stained and sorted in pairs, one healthy donor with one patient per experiment. This record comes from a study of beta chain features in type 1 diabetes (dated by TCRdb to the late 2010s). A note on the overall study: No differences in mean age, gender distribution, total cell number or subset yield were found between patients and healthy donors. A total of around 110,000,000 sorted cells were examined across all samples, and RNA yield correlated strongly with the number of cells per subset. The study compared TCRB repertoires of sorted circulating CD4+ T cell subsets between recently diagnosed type 1 diabetes patients and matched healthy donors. Naive and central memory subsets were obtained from all 30 or so donors, but regulatory and stem cell-like memory subsets were isolated from only 8 patients and roughly 8 healthy donors.

Measured from the cysteine to the phenylalanine, the CDR3 is 16 residues long. This entry keeps only the CDR3 DNA: 48 bases, framed from base 1. CDR1 and CDR2 (SGHDT, YYEEEE) derive from the germline V gene. From V the trimming removes 4 bases and from J it removes 2 bases, while the gene matches leave 5 bases of the junction unaccounted for. Overall study outcomes, separate from this receptor: Type 1 diabetes patients showed a moderate but significant shortening of TCRB CDR3 length in all four CD4+ subsets. Shorter templates might be favored by PCR, yet because patient and control samples were amplified and corrected together, any such skew would affect both groups equally. Because small numbers of individuals were included in the HLA sub-analyses, any influence of HLA type on TCRB rearrangement was left unresolved. Naive, central memory and regulatory TCRB repertoires appeared to be more similar among patients than among healthy donors. At VDJ recombination sites, type 1 diabetes patients had fewer insertions and more deleted nucleotides, which implies abnormalities in thymic rearrangement. Because cDNA was sequenced instead of genomic DNA, highly expressing activated cells could be over-represented, though the groups showed no difference in activation or CD3 levels.

The High Capacity cDNA Reverse Transcription Kit was used to reverse transcribe all of the isolated RNA, meaning that expressed TCRB transcripts were what got sequenced. Deep immunoSEQ sequencing was performed on naive, central memory and regulatory T cell samples, with an average of roughly 4 million total reads per sample. Sorted cells were lysed in RLT buffer, and RNA was extracted using DNase-treated RNeasy Micro or Mini kits according to cell number. Each cell subset was processed separately to prevent cross-contamination, with patient and healthy donor samples processed together. The immunoSEQ multiplex PCR was used to amplify TCRB sequences from cDNA, generating 87-bp fragments that spanned the CDR3 region. Amplicons were sequenced on the Illumina HiSeq platform. Concerning the study's data processing: PCR bias was computationally corrected using synthetic template baselines, reads within Hamming distance 2 were collapsed, and singletons that could not be merged were discarded. Reads were aligned to IMGT to assign V, D and J genes, CDR3 length, and insertions or deletions at six rearrangement sites. Clonotype counts were normalized to sorted cell number within each subset before computing true diversity and Gini coefficients with the tcR R package. The overlap coefficient, calculated on TCRB nucleotide sequences, was used to quantify repertoire sharing. Sourced from immuneACCESS, this table was stored by TCRdb with only in-frame sequences that have V and J called. A share of the clones is absent; for the studies checked, an unresolved V gene accounts for under half, and the remainder has no known explanation. D and trimming come from the DNA, and the V and J calls and clone size come from that table. This sample gives about 160,000 clones in total; around 8% of them show up just once. Jointly, the top ten make up approximately 0.85% of the sample.

The material sequenced was central memory CD4+ T cells from blood. The receptor's source is a woman between 40 and 50 years old with type 1 diabetes. The rearrangement joined TRBV5-6 to TRBJ2-1; TRBD1 fits 11 bases in the junction. The DNA sequence is TGTGCCAGCAGCGAAGGGACAGGGGGACCCTACAATGAGCAGTTCTTC. Translation gives CASSEGTGGPYNEQFF.